This TCR beta chain was observed in a study of beta chain features in type 1 diabetes. This CDR3 is 14 amino acids long. V dropped 0 bases and J dropped 7 bases, with 10 bases sitting between them. Germline assignment: CDR1 SGHNT and CDR2 YYREEE (reference sequence). The entirety of the isolated RNA underwent reverse transcription, so expressed TCRB transcripts were sequenced. The method was immunoSEQ multiplex PCR; TCRdb's version includes in-frame clones alone and lacks a portion of them. This table has under 250,000 clones, roughly 13% appearing once. This rearrangement joins TRBV5-4 to TRBJ2-2, with a weak D call TRBD1 (5 bases). The sequence came from a woman in her thirties or forties in good health. Sequencing used naive CD4+ T cells from blood. The CDR3 coding sequence is TGTGCCAGCAGCTTGGCCAGAAGGGGCGGGGAGCTGTTTTTT. As protein: CASSLARRGGELFF.